The 16 T cell receptor beta chains reported below all come from one sample, sequenced in a study of cytomegalovirus exposure and HLA in healthy donors. This PCR relied on a set of 60 Vbeta primers and 13 Jbeta primers. Profiling relied on immunoSEQ multiplex PCR, and the TCRdb table lists in-frame clones only, not all of them. The table lists almost 80,000 clones, about two thirds of them singletons. Sequencing was performed on PBMCs. These receptors originate from a woman in her 50s in good health and CMV-seropositive.

This clone was recorded only once. The chain carries TRBV19 and TRBJ1-2, with D hard to call. V lost 5 bases to trimming and J lost 2 bases, with 9 bases between them. CDR3 size: 13 residues. Germline assignment: CDR1 LNHDA and CDR2 SQIVND (reference sequence). CDR3 amino acids: CASSVHRNYGYTF. The DNA of the CDR3 is TGTGCCAGTAGTGTTCACAGAAACTATGGCTACACCTTC.

This chain uses TRBV7-9 with TRBJ2-2; D uncertain. This CDR3 has 13 residues. Trimming pared 3 bases from V and 3 bases from J, leaving 5 bases between. From germline, CDR1 is SEHNR and CDR2 FQNEAQ (reference sequence). CDR3 residues: CASSFQYTGELFF. The CDR3 DNA follows: TGTGCCAGCAGCTTTCAATACACCGGGGAGCTGTTTTTT.

The chain recombines TRBV6-6 with TRBJ2-7; 12 bases are shared with TRBD1. The CDR3 contains 15 residues. Germline trimming cut 0 bases from V and 7 bases from J; bases unmatched to any gene: 4. Germline CDR1 and CDR2: MNHNY and SVGAGI (reference sequence). The CDR3 loop reads CASSYSGQGAGEQYF. In DNA form, the CDR3 reads TGTGCCAGCAGTTACTCGGGACAGGGGGCAGGGGAGCAGTACTTC.

The chain combines TRBV6-5 with TRBJ1-1; 8 nucleotides match TRBD1. CDR3 length equals 14 residues. V lost 6 bases, J lost 1 base, and 4 bases stayed unmatched. Germline assignment: CDR1 MNHEY and CDR2 SVGAGI. CDR3 region: CASSADRGNTEAFF. DNA for the CDR3: TGTGCCAGCAGCGCCGACAGGGGGAACACTGAAGCTTTCTTT.

The chain recombines TRBV29-1 with TRBJ2-3, with a weak D call TRBD1 (6 bases). The CDR3 covers 13 residues. Germline values: CDR1 SQVTM, CDR2 ANQGSEA. Trimming stripped 2 bases from V and 5 bases from J, with 11 bases between. The CDR3 sequence: CSVEQGQGDTQYF. The CDR3 DNA sequence: TGCAGCGTTGAACAGGGGCAGGGAGATACGCAGTATTTT.

The genes are TRBV9 and TRBJ2-1; D is unresolved. Trimming took 3 bases from V and 0 from J, leaving 13 bases between them. Germline V CDR1 and CDR2: SGDLS, YYNGEE. CDR3 length: 16 amino acids. The CDR3, as DNA: TGTGCCAGCAGCGAGCAACCCCTTACCTCCTACAATGAGCAGTTCTTC. Translating it yields CASSEQPLTSYNEQFF.

The genes are TRBV10-2 and TRBJ2-5; 10 bases are a match to TRBD2. Germline V gives CDR1 WSHSY, CDR2 SAAADI. CDR3 length: 15 residues. Unmatched junction bases numbered 10, after V lost 7 bases and J lost 5 bases. The CDR3 DNA sequence: TGCGCCAGCATAGGAGCGGGGGGGCAACGGGAGACCCAGTACTTC. Protein product: CASIGAGGQRETQYF.

In this sample, this clone turned up a few times. The chain carries TRBV5-1 and TRBJ2-7; TRBD1 matches 9 bases. The V gene end was trimmed by 4 bases and the J gene end by 6 bases; junction bases not matched to a gene: 17. CDR1 and CDR2 from the germline V gene are SGHRS and YFSETQ. The length of the CDR3 is 17 residues. The CDR3 protein is CASSPPKTGQGRVEQYF. The CDR3 DNA reads as TGCGCCAGCAGCCCACCCAAGACGGGACAGGGTAGGGTCGAGCAGTACTTC. Variable domain in full (rest from reference TRBV5-1 and TRBJ2-7): KAGVTQTPRYLIKTRGQQVTLSCSPISGHRSVSWYQQTPGQGLQFLFEYFSETQRNKGNFPGRFSGRQFSNSRSEMNVSTLELGDSALYLCASSPPKTGQGRVEQYFGPGTRLTVT.

For this clone: This CDR3 is also generated by other DNA sequences in the sample. In nucleotides, the CDR3 is TGTGCCAGCTCACCACGGGGGGAGACTGAAGCTTTCTTT. Residues: CASSPRGETEAFF. The chain joins TRBV18 to TRBJ1-1; D is perhaps TRBD1 (5 bases). The CDR3 consists of 13 residues. V was cut by 1 base and J by 5 bases, with 8 bases left in between. CDR1 KGHSH and CDR2 LQKENI come from the germline V gene. Together with reference TRBV18 and TRBJ1-1, the CDR3 gives the full variable domain: NAGVMQNPRHLVRRRGQEARLRCSPMKGHSHVYWYRQLPEEGLKFMVYLQKENIIDESGMPKERFSAEFPKEGPSILRIQQVVRGDSAAYFCASSPRGETEAFFGQGTRLTVV.

J is TRBJ1-1 and V is TRBV27, with D hard to call. Germline V gives CDR1 MNHEY, CDR2 SMNVEV (reference sequence). CDR3 length equals 11 residues. V was trimmed by 6 bases and J by 3 bases, leaving 5 bases between them. In DNA, the CDR3 is TGTGCCAGCAGCGGGGACACTGAAGCTTTCTTT. Its translation: CASSGDTEAFF.

This chain joins TRBV4-1 and TRBJ1-2; 10 positions agree with TRBD1. Germline CDR1 MGHRA, CDR2 YSYEKL. The CDR3 runs 17 residues. The trim removed 3 bases at V and 4 bases at J, leaving 11 bases unmatched. CDR3 amino acids: CASSQVRDRGPGYGYTF. CDR3 in DNA: TGCGCCAGCAGCCAGGTCCGCGACAGGGGGCCCGGCTATGGCTACACCTTC.

The CDR3 reads CASSFAGRYGYTF. The CDR3 DNA sequence: TGTGCCAGCAGTTTTGCGGGACGCTATGGCTACACCTTC. V and J are TRBV27 and TRBJ1-2; weak D call: TRBD1 (5 bases). Germline values: CDR1 MNHEY, CDR2 SMNVEV (reference sequence). The CDR3 totals 13 residues. Trimming cost V 3 bases and J 4 bases, with 9 bases left between them.

The gene calls are TRBV5-1 and TRBJ1-5; D is unresolved. The CDR3 totals 14 residues. Germline CDR1 is SGHRS and CDR2 is YFSETQ. The ends were cut back, 2 bases at V and 6 bases at J, with 12 bases in the middle. The CDR3 DNA is TGCGCCAGCAGCTTTGGGGAAGAGGGTCAGCCCCAGCATTTT. Amino acid sequence: CASSFGEEGQPQHF.

CDR3 region: CASSHQGANAEAFF. CDR3 DNA sequence: TGCGCCAGCAGCCATCAGGGGGCAAATGCTGAAGCTTTCTTT. The chain employs TRBV4-1 and TRBJ1-1; 8 bases are shared with TRBD1. Losses at the gene ends were 3 bases for V and 6 bases for J; bases not matched to a gene: 6. Germline CDR1 and CDR2: MGHRA and YSYEKL. The length of the CDR3 is 14 residues.

The chain carries TRBV14 and TRBJ2-1; D not certain. CDR1 and CDR2 (germline): SGHDN, FVKESK. With 8 bases removed from V and 0 bases from J, the gap between germline ends came to 11 bases. There are 14 residues in the CDR3. The CDR3 sequence is CASSRMGSYNEQFF. The CDR3 nucleotides read TGTGCCAGCTCGAGGATGGGCTCCTACAATGAGCAGTTCTTC.

The chain joins TRBV11-3 to TRBJ1-1, with D possibly TRBD1 on 5 matching bases. V dropped 5 bases and J dropped 10 bases, with 14 bases sitting between them. CDR1 and CDR2 (germline): SGHNT, YENEEA. The CDR3 has 12 residues. Written as DNA, the CDR3 is TGTGCCAGCAGCCCGGTGGCGGGACCAGCTTTCTTT. Residues: CASSPVAGPAFF.